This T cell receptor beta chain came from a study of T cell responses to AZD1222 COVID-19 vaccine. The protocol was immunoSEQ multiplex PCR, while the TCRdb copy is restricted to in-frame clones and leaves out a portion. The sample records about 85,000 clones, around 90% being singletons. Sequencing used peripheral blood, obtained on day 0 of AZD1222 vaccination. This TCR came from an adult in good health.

In DNA, the CDR3 is TGTGCCAGCAGCTTAAGCCGGGACCACAATGAGCAGTTCTTC. It encodes CASSLSRDHNEQFF. The V call is TRBV7-3, the J call TRBJ2-1; D possibly matches TRBD1 or TRBD2 (5 bases each). In germline, CDR1 is SGHTA, CDR2 FQGTGA. The CDR3 extends over 14 amino acids. The V gene lost 1 base and the J gene lost 5 bases, with 9 bases spanning the gap. The variable domain in full, with the rest retrieved from reference TRBV7-3 and TRBJ2-1, is GAGVSQTPSNKVTEKGKYVELRCDPISGHTALYWYRQSLGQGPEFLIYFQGTGAADDSGLPNDRFFAVRPEGSVSTLKIQRTERGDSAVYLCASSLSRDHNEQFFGPGTRLTVL.